Listed below are T cell receptor beta chains from one sample, sequenced in a study of human versus mouse CDR3 diversity and MHC coevolution. Produced via immunoSEQ multiplex PCR; TCRdb's table is partial and in-frame only. The repertoire has some 60,000 clones, approximately 94% of them found once; the top ten carry 15% to 20%. The sequencing sample was made of naive CD4+ T cells from blood. The receptors were sampled from a person between 60 and 69 years old in good health. CDR3s include the opening cysteine and the closing phenylalanine or tryptophan. A D gene is named only where the DNA matches it firmly. Not all rows give a size; the values are once, few, many and, for expanded clones, a class.

-	TRBD1	18	TRBV18	TRBJ2-2	CASSPHQTGGPNTGELFF	TGTGCCAGCTCACCCCATCAGACAGGGGGCCCGAACACCGGGGAGCTGTTTTTT
-	-	15	TRBV6-5	TRBJ2-1	CASSYRGLSANEQFF	TGTGCCAGCAGTTACCGGGGACTCTCCGCCAATGAGCAGTTCTTC
-	-	16	TRBV10-3	TRBJ1-5	CAISGGKGADNQPQHF	TGTGCCATCAGCGGGGGGAAAGGGGCGGACAATCAGCCCCAGCATTTT
-	-	13	TRBV30	TRBJ2-7	CAWTRVSPYEQYF	TGTGCCTGGACCCGGGTATCTCCCTACGAGCAGTACTTC
-	-	14	TRBV5-1	TRBJ2-5	CASRLQVMGETQYF	TGCGCCAGCAGGCTACAGGTAATGGGAGAGACCCAGTACTTC
-	TRBD2	14	TRBV7-3	TRBJ2-1	CASSLGLAGGRQFF	TGTGCCAGCAGCTTAGGTCTAGCGGGGGGAAGGCAGTTCTTC
-	TRBD1	14	TRBV5-1	TRBJ2-7	CASSLDRGRREQYF	TGCGCCAGCAGCTTGGACAGGGGGCGACGAGAGCAGTACTTC
-	TRBD2	17	TRBV7-2	TRBJ2-1	CASSKGLAGASGNEQFF	TGTGCCAGCAGCAAGGGACTAGCGGGAGCCTCTGGCAATGAGCAGTTCTTC
-	-	13	TRBV2	TRBJ1-4	CASLPRRDEKLFF	TGTGCCAGCCTTCCGAGGAGGGATGAAAAACTGTTTTTT
-	-	13	TRBV10-3	TRBJ2-7	CAISEGQPYEQYF	TGTGCCATCAGTGAGGGACAGCCCTACGAGCAGTACTTC
-	-	13	TRBV18	TRBJ1-2	CASSQGEDYGYTF	TGTGCCAGCTCACAGGGGGAAGACTATGGCTACACCTTC
-	TRBD2	15	TRBV15	TRBJ2-5	CATSPRTSGSVTQYF	TGTGCCACCAGCCCCCGGACTAGCGGGAGCGTGACCCAGTACTTC
-	TRBD1	16	TRBV4-1	TRBJ2-7	CASSQDTGQLYYEQYF	TGCGCCAGCAGCCAAGATACGGGACAGCTTTACTACGAGCAGTACTTC
once	-	15	TRBV9	TRBJ1-4	CASSWGGVTNEKLFF	TGTGCCAGCAGTTGGGGCGGGGTAACTAATGAAAAACTGTTTTTT
-	TRBD1	15	TRBV19	TRBJ1-4	CASSSTGTENEKLFF	TGTGCCAGTAGTAGCACCGGGACAGAAAATGAAAAACTGTTTTTT
once	-	16	TRBV6-5	TRBJ1-6	CASSYSWSSYNSPLHF	TGTGCCAGCAGTTACTCATGGAGCTCCTATAATTCACCCCTCCACTTT
-	-	15	TRBV5-4	TRBJ1-6	CASSLAQGNNSPLHF	TGTGCCAGCAGCTTGGCGCAGGGGAATAATTCACCCCTCCACTTT
-	-	13	TRBV29-1	TRBJ1-2	CSVDLDSDYGYTF	TGCAGCGTTGACTTGGACAGCGACTATGGCTACACCTTC
-	TRBD1	15	TRBV6-1	TRBJ1-2	CASRPGTGVLQGYTF	TGTGCCAGCAGACCCGGGACAGGGGTACTACAGGGCTACACCTTC
-	TRBD2	14	TRBV7-9	TRBJ2-7	CASSLGGGSYEQYF	TGTGCCAGCAGCTTAGGCGGGGGGTCCTACGAGCAGTACTTC
-	-	15	TRBV7-9	TRBJ2-1	CASSLRGSSYNEQFF	TGTGCCAGCAGCTTACGAGGGAGCTCCTACAATGAGCAGTTCTTC
-	-	15	TRBV10-3	TRBJ2-2	CAISAGGSNTGELFF	TGTGCCATCAGTGCCGGCGGATCGAACACCGGGGAGCTGTTTTTT
-	TRBD1	15	TRBV9	TRBJ2-7	CASSRSGQGAYEQYF	TGTGCCAGCAGCCGATCGGGACAGGGGGCATACGAGCAGTACTTC
-	TRBD2	15	TRBV2	TRBJ2-2	CASRMTSGGTGELFF	TGTGCCAGCAGAATGACTAGCGGTGGCACCGGGGAGCTGTTTTTT
once	TRBD2	14	TRBV18	TRBJ2-7	CASSLSGVDYEQYF	TGTGCCAGCTCACTTAGCGGGGTCGATTACGAGCAGTACTTC
-	-	15	TRBV5-1	TRBJ2-3	CASSGGRGDTDTQYF	TGCGCCAGCAGTGGAGGGCGGGGAGACACAGATACGCAGTATTTT
-	TRBD1	12	TRBV6-6	TRBJ1-2	CASRDRNYGYTF	TGTGCCAGCCGGGACAGAAACTATGGCTACACCTTC